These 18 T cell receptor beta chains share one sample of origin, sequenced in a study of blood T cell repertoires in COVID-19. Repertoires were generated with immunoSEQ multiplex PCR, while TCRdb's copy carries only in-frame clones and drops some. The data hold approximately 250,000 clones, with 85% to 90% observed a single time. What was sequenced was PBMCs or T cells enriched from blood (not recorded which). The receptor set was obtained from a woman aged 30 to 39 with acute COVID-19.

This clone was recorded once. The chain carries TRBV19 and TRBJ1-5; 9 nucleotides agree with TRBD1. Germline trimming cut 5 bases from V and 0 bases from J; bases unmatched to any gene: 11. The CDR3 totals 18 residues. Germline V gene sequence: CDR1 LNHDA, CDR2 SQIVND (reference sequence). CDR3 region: CASSFKPGQGYSNQPQHF. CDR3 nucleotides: TGTGCCAGTAGTTTCAAACCGGGACAGGGTTATAGCAATCAGCCCCAGCATTTT.

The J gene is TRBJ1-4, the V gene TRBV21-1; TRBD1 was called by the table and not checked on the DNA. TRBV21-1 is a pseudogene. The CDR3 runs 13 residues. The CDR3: CAIGTGVGEKLFF. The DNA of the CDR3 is TGTGCCATCGGGACAGGGGTAGGTGAAAAACTGTTTTTT.

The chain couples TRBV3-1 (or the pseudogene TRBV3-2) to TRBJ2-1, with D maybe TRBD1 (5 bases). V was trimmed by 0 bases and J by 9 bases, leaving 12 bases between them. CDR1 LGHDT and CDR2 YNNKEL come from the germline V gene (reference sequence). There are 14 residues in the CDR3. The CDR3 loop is CASSQDQGPGEQFF. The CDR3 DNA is TGTGCCAGCAGCCAAGATCAGGGCCCGGGTGAGCAGTTCTTC.

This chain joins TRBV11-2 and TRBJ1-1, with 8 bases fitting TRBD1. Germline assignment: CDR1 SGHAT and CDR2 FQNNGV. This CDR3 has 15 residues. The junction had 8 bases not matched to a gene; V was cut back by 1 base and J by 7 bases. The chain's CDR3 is CASSLVDRDLGEAFF. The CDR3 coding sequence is TGTGCCAGCAGCTTAGTGGACAGGGATTTGGGTGAAGCTTTCTTT.

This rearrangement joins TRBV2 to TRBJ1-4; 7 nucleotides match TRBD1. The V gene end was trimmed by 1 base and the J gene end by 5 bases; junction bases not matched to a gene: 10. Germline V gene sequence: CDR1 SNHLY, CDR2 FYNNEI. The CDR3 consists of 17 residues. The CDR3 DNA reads TGTGCCAGCAGTGAAGGGTCGTTGGACAGGCTGAATGAAAAACTGTTTTTT. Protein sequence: CASSEGSLDRLNEKLFF. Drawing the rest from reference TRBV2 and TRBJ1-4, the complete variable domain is EPEVTQTPSHQVTQMGQEVILRCVPISNHLYFYWYRQILGQKVEFLVSFYNNEISEKSEIFDDQFSVERPDGSNFTLKIRSTKLEDSAMYFCASSEGSLDRLNEKLFFGSGTQLSVL.

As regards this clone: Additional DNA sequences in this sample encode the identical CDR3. The CDR3 is CASSQGASNQPQHF. CDR3 nucleotides: TGTGCCAGCAGCCAGGGGGCAAGCAATCAGCCCCAGCATTTT. This chain connects TRBV3-1 (or the pseudogene TRBV3-2) to TRBJ1-5; a weak D match, TRBD1 (6 bases). Per germline, CDR1 LGHDT and CDR2 YNNKEL (reference sequence). The CDR3 runs 14 residues. The V end lost 3 bases, the J end lost 1 base, and 7 bases lay between the germline ends.

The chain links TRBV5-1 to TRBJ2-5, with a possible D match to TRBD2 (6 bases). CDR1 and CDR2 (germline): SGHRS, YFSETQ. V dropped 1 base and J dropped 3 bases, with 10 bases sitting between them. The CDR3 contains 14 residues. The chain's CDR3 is CASSLTAGKETQYF. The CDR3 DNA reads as TGCGCCAGCAGCTTGACCGCGGGAAAAGAGACCCAGTACTTC.

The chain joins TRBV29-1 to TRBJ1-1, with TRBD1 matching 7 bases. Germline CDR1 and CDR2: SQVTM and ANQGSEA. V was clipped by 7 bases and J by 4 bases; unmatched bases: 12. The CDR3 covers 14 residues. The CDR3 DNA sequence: TGCAGCGGGACAGGCTGGGGTTTGGGCACTGAAGCTTTCTTT. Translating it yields CSGTGWGLGTEAFF.

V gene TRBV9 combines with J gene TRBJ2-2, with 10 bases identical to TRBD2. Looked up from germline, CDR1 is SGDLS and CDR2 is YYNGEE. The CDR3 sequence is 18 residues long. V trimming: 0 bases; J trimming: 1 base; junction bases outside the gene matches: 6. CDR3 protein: CASSVGLAGVRNTGELFF. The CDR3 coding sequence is TGTGCCAGCAGCGTAGGCCTAGCGGGAGTGAGGAACACCGGGGAGCTGTTTTTT.

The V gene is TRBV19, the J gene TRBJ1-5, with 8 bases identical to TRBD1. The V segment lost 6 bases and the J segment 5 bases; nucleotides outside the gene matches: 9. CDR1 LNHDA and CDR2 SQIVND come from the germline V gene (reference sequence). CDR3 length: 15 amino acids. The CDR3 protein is CASRAIDRGDQPQHF. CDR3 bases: TGTGCCAGTAGGGCAATCGACAGGGGCGATCAGCCCCAGCATTTT. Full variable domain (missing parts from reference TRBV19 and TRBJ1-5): DGGITQSPKYLFRKEGQNVTLSCEQNLNHDAMYWYRQDPGQGLRLIYYSQIVNDFQKGDIAEGYSVSREKKESFPLTVTSAQKNPTAFYLCASRAIDRGDQPQHFGDGTRLSIL.

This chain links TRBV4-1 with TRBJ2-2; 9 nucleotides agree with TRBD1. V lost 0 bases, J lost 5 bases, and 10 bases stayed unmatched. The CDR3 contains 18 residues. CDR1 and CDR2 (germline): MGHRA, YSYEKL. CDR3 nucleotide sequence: TGCGCCAGCAGCCAAGACGACGGACAGGGGAGAGTAACCGGGGAGCTGTTTTTT. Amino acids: CASSQDDGQGRVTGELFF.

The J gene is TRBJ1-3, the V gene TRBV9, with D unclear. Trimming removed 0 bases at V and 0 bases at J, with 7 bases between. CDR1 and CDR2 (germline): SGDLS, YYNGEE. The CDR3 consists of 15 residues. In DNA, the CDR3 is TGTGCCAGCAGCGTAGCTCCGTACTCTGGAAACACCATATATTTT. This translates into CASSVAPYSGNTIYF.

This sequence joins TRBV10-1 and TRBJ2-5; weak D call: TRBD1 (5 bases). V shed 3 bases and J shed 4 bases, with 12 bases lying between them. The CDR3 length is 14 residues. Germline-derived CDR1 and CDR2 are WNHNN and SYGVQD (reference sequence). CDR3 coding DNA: TGCGCCAGCAGTGATTCCCCAGGGATAGAGACCCAGTACTTC. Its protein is CASSDSPGIETQYF.

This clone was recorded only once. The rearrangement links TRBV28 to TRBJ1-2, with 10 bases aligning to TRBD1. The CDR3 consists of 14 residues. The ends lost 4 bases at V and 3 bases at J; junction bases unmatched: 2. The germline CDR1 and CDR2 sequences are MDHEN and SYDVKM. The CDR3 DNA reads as TGTGCCAGCAGTTATGGGACAGGGGACTATGGCTACACCTTC. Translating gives CASSYGTGDYGYTF.

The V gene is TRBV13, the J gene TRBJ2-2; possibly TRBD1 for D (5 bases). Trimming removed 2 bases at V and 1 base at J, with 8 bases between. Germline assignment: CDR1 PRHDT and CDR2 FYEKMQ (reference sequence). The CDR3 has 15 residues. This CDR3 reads CASSLTTGNTGELFF. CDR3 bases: TGTGCCAGCAGCTTAACCACAGGGAACACCGGGGAGCTGTTTTTT.

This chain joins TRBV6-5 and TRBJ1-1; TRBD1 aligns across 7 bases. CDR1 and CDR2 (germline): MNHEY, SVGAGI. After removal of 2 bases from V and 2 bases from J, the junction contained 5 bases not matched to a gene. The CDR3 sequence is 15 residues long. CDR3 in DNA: TGTGCCAGCAGTTACCAGGCAGGGGGTAACACTGAAGCTTTCTTT. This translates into CASSYQAGGNTEAFF.

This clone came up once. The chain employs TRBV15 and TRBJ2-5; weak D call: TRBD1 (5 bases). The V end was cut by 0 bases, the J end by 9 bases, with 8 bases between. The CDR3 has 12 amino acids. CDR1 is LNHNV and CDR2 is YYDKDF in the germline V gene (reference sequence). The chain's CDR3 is CATSRDLGAQYF. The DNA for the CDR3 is TGTGCCACCAGCAGAGATCTAGGGGCCCAGTACTTC.

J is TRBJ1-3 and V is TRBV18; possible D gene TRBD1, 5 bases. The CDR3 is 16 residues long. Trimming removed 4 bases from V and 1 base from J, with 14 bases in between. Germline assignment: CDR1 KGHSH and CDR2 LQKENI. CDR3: CASSLEDQGSGNTIYF. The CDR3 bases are TGTGCCAGCTCACTAGAAGACCAGGGATCTGGAAACACCATATATTTT.